This TCR beta chain appears in the sequencing data of a study of OX40 agonist ivuxolimab in advanced cancers. As for the study more broadly: Ivuxolimab, which targeted the costimulatory receptor OX40 (CD134), was an agonistic, fully human IgG2 monoclonal antibody. A male proportion of around 81% and a mean age of approximately 58 years, ranging from about 23 to 90, were recorded for the dose-escalation cohort. Prior anti-PD-1, anti-PD-L1 or anti-CTLA-4 therapy was permitted, and about two fifths of dose-escalation patients had received checkpoint inhibitors. The purpose of peripheral TCRbeta sequencing was to test whether ivuxolimab changed TCR sequence diversity and led to clonal T-cell expansion. Partial responses were achieved by three dose-escalation patients, of whom one had hepatocellular carcinoma and two had cutaneous melanoma. Of the approximately 54 patients in dose escalation, about 19 had hepatocellular carcinoma, some 15 had melanoma, 9 had renal cell carcinoma and 9 had head and neck cancer. Intravenous ivuxolimab was administered to patients every 2 weeks at six dose levels: 0.01, 0.1, 0.3, 1.5, 3 and 10 mg/kg. The paper reports the monotherapy dose-escalation portion (N of about 51 patients) of the phase I ivuxolimab trial.

What the authors observed across the whole study: At doses from 0.1 to 3.0 mg/kg, clonal expansion was seen in both CD4+ and CD8+ blood T cells between baseline and week 6. After ivuxolimab, expanded clones were on average more numerous among CD8+ T cells than among CD4+ T cells. Antigen specificity was not determined for the clonally expanded peripheral T cells. In partial responders in the 0.1-3.0 mg/kg groups, normalized peripheral clonal expansion was found to be among the lowest, especially among CD8+ T cells. Low levels of normalized T-cell clonal expansion were also seen in some nonresponding patients.

A word on this clone: The antigen it binds to is not known. No per-base quality is available; no much larger clone lies one base away.

To sequence the TCRbeta CDR3 region, genomic DNA was isolated from the sorted cells. TCRbeta CDR3 regions were sequenced using the immunoSEQ Assay. TCRdb obtained this table from immuneACCESS and retained in-frame rearrangements with V and J assigned. These tables miss some clones; where compared with another copy, unresolved V genes account for less than half of the shortfall, and the remainder is unexplained. In all, the sample holds 50,000 to 65,000 clones, and over 80% of those were seen once. The top ten clones comprise over 1.5% of the sample. Trimming removed 3 bases from V and 0 bases from J, leaving 12 bases between the germline ends. Counted from cysteine to phenylalanine, this CDR3 has 15 amino acids. Kept here is only the CDR3 DNA, which spans 45 bases and is read in frame from base 1. From a lookup of the germline V gene (reference sequence), CDR1 and CDR2 are LNHDA and SQIVND. Patients with autoimmune disease history or receiving systemic immunosuppression were excluded from the trial. Peripheral blood for TCR sequencing was collected from all dose cohorts at baseline, on cycle 4 day 1, and on cycle 7 day 1. The samples were taken from a phase I, first-in-human, multicenter, open-label dose-escalation trial of ivuxolimab. The trial enrolled adults with locally advanced or metastatic head and neck squamous cell, hepatocellular, melanoma or renal cell carcinoma. Before TCR sequencing, CD4+ and CD8+ T cells were separately sorted from peripheral blood.

The sequence was collected from an adult with an advanced solid tumor such as melanoma, head and neck, liver or kidney cancer. Here the chain combines TRBV19 and TRBJ2-7; the D gene lacks a confident call. The sample here was CD4+ or CD8+ T cells sorted from blood, taken in a trial of the OX40 agonist ivuxolimab. The DNA sequence is given as TGTGCCAGTAGTATGAATATAGGCAGCTCCTACGAGCAGTACTTC. The encoded protein is CASSMNIGSSYEQYF.